This T cell receptor (beta chain) was captured by sequencing in a study of blood T cell repertoires in COVID-19. The overall study: From T cells, B-cell-depleted T cells, or PBMCs came the material, which was cDNA or gDNA.

The assay was immunoSEQ multiplex PCR, and TCRdb's table has in-frame clones only and misses some. Of hundreds of thousands of clones in the sample, roughly 88% were seen once. Germline CDR1 reads SNHLY; CDR2 reads FYNNEI. The CDR3 covers 14 residues. V dropped 6 bases and J dropped 2; count of bases not matched to a gene: 6. Residents of over 20 US areas, aged about 18 to 89 years, made up the participants. Participant-given clinical history determined each cohort assignment. This sequence originates from a woman aged 40 to 50 with acute COVID-19. The sample taken for sequencing was PBMCs or T cells enriched from blood (not recorded which). V is TRBV2 and J is TRBJ2-5; 7 nucleotides agree with TRBD1. For the CDR3, the DNA is TGTGCCAGCAGCCGAAGACAGGGTCAAGAGACCCAGTACTTC. It encodes CASSRRQGQETQYF.